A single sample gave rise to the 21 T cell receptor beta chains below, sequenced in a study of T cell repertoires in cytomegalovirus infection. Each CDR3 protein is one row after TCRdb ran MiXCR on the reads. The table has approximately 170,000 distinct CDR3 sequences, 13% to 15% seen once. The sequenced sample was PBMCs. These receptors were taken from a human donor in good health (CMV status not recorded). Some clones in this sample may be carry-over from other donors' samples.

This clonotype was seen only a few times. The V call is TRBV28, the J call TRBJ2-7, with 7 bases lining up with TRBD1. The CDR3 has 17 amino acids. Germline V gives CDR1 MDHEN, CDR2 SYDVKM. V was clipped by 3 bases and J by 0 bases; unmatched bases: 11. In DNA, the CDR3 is TGTGCCAGCAGTTTCCGCCCCGGGACAGAGATCTCCTACGAGCAGTACTTC. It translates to CASSFRPGTEISYEQYF.

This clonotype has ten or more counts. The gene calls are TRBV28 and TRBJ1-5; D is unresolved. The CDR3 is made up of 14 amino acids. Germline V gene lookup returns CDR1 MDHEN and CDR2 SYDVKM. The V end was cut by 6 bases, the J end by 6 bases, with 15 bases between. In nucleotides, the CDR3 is TGTGCCAGCAGACCTCCGAGCCCAGGTCAGCCCCAGCATTTT. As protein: CASRPPSPGQPQHF.

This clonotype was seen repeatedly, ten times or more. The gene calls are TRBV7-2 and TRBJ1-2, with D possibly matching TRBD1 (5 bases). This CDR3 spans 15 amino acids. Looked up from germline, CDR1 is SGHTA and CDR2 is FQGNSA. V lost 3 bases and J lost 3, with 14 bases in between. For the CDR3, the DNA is TGTGCCAGCAGCTTCGACAGTAAGATTGACTATGGCTACACCTTC. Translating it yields CASSFDSKIDYGYTF.

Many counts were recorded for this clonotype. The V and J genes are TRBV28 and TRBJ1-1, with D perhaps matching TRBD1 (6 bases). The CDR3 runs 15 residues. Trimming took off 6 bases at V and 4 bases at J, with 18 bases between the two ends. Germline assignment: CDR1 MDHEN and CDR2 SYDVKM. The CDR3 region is CASRLTGNLGTEAFF. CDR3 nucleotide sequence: TGTGCCAGCAGGTTAACAGGGAATCTGGGCACTGAAGCTTTCTTT. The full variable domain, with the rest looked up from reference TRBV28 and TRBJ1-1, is DVKVTQSSRYLVKRTGEKVFLECVQDMDHENMFWYRQDPGLGLRLIYFSYDVKMKEKGDIPEGYSVSREKKERFSLILESASTNQTSMYLCASRLTGNLGTEAFFGQGTRLTVV.

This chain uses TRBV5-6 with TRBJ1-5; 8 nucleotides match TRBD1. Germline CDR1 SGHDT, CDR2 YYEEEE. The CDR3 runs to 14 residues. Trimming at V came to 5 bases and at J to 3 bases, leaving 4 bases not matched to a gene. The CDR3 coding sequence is TGTGCCAGCAGTAAGACAGGGGTCAATCAGCCCCAGCATTTT. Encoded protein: CASSKTGVNQPQHF.

The DNA of the CDR3 is TGTGCCAGCAGCCCTCGGGTAGTACCAAACTCCTACAATGAGCAGTTCTTC. The encoded protein is CASSPRVVPNSYNEQFF. The chain uses TRBV12-3 or TRBV12-4 and TRBJ2-1, with D unresolved. V was cut by 6 bases and J by 0 bases, with 18 bases left in between. The CDR3 runs to 17 residues.

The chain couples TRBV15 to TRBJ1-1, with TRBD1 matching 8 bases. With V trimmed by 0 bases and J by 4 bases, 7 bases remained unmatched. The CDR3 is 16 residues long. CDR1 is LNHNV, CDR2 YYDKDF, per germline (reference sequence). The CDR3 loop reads CATSRDLAGGSTEAFF. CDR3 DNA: TGTGCCACCAGCAGAGATCTAGCAGGGGGCAGCACTGAAGCTTTCTTT.

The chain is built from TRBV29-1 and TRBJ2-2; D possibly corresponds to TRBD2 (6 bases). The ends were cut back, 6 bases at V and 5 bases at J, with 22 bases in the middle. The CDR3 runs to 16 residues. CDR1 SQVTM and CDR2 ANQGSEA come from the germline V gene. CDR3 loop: CSVQTGVLYQTGELFF. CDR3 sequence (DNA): TGCAGCGTCCAGACGGGGGTCCTCTATCAGACCGGGGAGCTGTTTTTT.

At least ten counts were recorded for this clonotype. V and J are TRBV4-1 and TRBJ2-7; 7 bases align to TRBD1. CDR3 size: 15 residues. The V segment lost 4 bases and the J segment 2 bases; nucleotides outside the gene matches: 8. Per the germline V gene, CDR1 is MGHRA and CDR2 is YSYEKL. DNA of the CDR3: TGCGCCAGCAGCCCCAGACAGACAGGGACCTACGAGCAGTACTTC. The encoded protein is CASSPRQTGTYEQYF.

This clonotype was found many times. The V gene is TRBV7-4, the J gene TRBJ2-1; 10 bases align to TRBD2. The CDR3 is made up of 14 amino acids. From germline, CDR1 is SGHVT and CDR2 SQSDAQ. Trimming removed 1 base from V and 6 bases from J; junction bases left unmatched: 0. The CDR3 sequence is CASSLGLAGNEQFF. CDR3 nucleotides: TGTGCCAGCAGCTTAGGACTAGCGGGCAATGAGCAGTTCTTC.

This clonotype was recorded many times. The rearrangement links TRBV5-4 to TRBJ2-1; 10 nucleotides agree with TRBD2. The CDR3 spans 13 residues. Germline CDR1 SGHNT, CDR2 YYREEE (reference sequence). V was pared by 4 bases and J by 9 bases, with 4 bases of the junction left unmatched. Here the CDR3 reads CASSPGTSVEQFF. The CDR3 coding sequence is TGTGCCAGCAGCCCTGGGACTAGCGTTGAGCAGTTCTTC.

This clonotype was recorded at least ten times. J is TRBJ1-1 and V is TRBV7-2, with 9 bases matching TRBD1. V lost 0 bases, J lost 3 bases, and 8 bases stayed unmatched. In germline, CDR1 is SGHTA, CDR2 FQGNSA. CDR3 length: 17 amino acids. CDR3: CASSLAKTGGADTEAFF. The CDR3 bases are TGTGCCAGCAGCTTAGCAAAAACAGGGGGCGCGGACACTGAAGCTTTCTTT.

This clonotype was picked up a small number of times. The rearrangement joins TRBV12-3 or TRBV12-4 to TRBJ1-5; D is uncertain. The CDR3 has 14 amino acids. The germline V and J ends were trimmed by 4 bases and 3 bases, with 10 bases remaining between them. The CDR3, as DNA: TGTGCCAGCAGTTCTGGACGGAACAATCAGCCCCAGCATTTT. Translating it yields CASSSGRNNQPQHF.

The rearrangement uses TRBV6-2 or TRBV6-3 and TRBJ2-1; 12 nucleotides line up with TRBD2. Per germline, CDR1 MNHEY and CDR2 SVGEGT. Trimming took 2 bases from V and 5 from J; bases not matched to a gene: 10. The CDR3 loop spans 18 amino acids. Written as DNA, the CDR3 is TGTGCCAGCAGTTACGTCCTAGCGGGAGGGCCGACTAACAATGAGCAGTTCTTC. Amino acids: CASSYVLAGGPTNNEQFF.

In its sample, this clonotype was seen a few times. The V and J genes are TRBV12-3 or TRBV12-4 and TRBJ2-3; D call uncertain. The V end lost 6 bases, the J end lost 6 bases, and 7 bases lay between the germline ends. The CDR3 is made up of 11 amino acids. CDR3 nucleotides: TGTGCCAGCAGAAGTCCCGATACGCAGTATTTT. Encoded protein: CASRSPDTQYF.

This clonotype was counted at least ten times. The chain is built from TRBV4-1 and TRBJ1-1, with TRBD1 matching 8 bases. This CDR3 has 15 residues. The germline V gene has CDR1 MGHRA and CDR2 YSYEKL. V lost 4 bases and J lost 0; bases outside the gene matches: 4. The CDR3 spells CASSPNRGVNTEAFF. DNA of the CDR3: TGCGCCAGCAGCCCTAACAGGGGGGTGAACACTGAAGCTTTCTTT.

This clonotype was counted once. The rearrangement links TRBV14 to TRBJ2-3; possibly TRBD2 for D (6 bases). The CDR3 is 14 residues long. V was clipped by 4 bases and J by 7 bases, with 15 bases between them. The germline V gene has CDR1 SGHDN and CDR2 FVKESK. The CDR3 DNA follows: TGTGCCAGCAGCCTTCCCGGGAGCCCCTATACGCAGTATTTT. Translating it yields CASSLPGSPYTQYF.

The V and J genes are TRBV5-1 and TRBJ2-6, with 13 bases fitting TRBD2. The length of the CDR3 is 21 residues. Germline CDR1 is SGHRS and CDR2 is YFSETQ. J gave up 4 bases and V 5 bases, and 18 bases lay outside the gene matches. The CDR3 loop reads CASREYAQRLAGGIGANVLTF. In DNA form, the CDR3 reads TGCGCCAGCAGAGAATACGCCCAAAGACTAGCGGGGGGAATCGGGGCCAACGTCCTGACTTTC.

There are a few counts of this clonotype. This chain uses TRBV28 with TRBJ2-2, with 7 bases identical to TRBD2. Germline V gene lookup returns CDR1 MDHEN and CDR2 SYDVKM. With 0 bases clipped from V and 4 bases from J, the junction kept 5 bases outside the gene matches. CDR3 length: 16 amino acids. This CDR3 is CASSLWGGIGTGELFF. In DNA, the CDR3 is TGTGCCAGCAGTTTATGGGGGGGGATTGGCACCGGGGAGCTGTTTTTT.

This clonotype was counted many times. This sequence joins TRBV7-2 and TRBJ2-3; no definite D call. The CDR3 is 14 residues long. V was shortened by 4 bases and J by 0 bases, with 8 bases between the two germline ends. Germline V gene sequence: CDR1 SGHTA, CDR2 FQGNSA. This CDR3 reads CASSSARSTDTQYF. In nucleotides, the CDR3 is TGTGCCAGCAGCTCCGCCCGTAGCACAGATACGCAGTATTTT.

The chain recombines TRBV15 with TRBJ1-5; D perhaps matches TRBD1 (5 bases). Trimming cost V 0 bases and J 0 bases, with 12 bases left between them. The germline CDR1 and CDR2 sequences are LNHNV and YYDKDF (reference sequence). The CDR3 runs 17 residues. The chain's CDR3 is CATSRDSIGGSNQPQHF. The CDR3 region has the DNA TGTGCCACCAGCAGAGACTCAATCGGGGGTAGCAATCAGCCCCAGCATTTT.